This paragraph reports one T cell receptor beta chain. Its cognate antigen is unknown. The sample comes from a study of T cell responses to AZD1222 COVID-19 vaccine. Study-level results: Clonal diversity was possibly underestimated, and white British individuals and females predominated among donors. Recipients of two AZD1222 doses showed rising Spike-specific TCR breadth and depth.

Profiled with immunoSEQ multiplex PCR; TCRdb holds only in-frame clones, not every one. The table has around 15,000 clones, approximately 84% seen once; the top ten hold 30% to 45%. The CDR3 sequence is 13 residues long. The germline V gene encodes CDR1 MNHNS and CDR2 SASEGT. V lost 3 bases, J lost 8 bases, and 10 bases lay in between. Sample: peripheral blood, taken 28 days after the second AZD1222 dose. The chain couples TRBV6-1 to TRBJ2-2; D is perhaps TRBD2 (5 bases). The sequence derives from an adult who received the AZD1222 COVID-19 vaccine. The CDR3 region is CASSDTPGGELFF. CDR3 sequence (DNA): TGTGCCAGCAGTGATACCCCGGGGGGGGAGCTGTTTTTT.